The clone carrying this T cell receptor beta chain was seen a single time. Its cognate antigen is unknown. This entry is derived from a study of T cell responses to AZD1222 COVID-19 vaccine. General study findings and limits: Baseline seropositives among AZD1222 recipients totaled only six. Spike was spanned by vaccine-associated CD4 TCRs, which were dominant at 160-218 and 743-854. Repertoire sampling happened only post peak T cell response. Nearly half of spike-specific TCRs reportedly target variant regions that are unmutated in the B.1.351 and B.1.1.7 variants.

The method was immunoSEQ multiplex PCR; TCRdb's version includes in-frame clones alone and lacks a portion of them. Of about 160,000 clones in the sample, about 91% were seen once. The TCR comes from an adult in good health. The sequenced sample was peripheral blood, obtained on day 0 of MenACWY control vaccination.

The CDR3 DNA is TGTGCCAGCAGCCAAGTCGGGGAGCTGTTTTTT. As protein: CASSQVGELFF. The chain joins TRBV3-1 (or the pseudogene TRBV3-2) to TRBJ2-2; D remains ambiguous. CDR3 length: 11 amino acids. The V gene's germline CDR1 is LGHDT and CDR2 YNNKEL (reference sequence). V lost 1 base and J lost 7, with 1 base in between.